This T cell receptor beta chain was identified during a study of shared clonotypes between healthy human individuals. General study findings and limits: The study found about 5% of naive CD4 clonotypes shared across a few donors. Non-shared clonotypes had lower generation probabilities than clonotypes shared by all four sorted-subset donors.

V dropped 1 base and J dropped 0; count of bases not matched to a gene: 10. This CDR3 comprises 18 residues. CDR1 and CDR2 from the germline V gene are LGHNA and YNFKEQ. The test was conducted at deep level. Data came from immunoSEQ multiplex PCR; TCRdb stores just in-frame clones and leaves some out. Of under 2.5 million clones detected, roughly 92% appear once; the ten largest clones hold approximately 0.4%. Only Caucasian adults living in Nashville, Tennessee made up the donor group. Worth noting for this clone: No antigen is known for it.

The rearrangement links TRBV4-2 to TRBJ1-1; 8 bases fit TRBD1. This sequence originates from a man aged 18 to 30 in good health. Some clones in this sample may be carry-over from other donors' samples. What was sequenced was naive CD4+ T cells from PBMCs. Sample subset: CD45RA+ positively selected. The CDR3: CASSQVGTGGNMNTEAFF. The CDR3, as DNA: TGTGCCAGCAGCCAAGTTGGTACAGGGGGAAACATGAACACTGAAGCTTTCTTT.